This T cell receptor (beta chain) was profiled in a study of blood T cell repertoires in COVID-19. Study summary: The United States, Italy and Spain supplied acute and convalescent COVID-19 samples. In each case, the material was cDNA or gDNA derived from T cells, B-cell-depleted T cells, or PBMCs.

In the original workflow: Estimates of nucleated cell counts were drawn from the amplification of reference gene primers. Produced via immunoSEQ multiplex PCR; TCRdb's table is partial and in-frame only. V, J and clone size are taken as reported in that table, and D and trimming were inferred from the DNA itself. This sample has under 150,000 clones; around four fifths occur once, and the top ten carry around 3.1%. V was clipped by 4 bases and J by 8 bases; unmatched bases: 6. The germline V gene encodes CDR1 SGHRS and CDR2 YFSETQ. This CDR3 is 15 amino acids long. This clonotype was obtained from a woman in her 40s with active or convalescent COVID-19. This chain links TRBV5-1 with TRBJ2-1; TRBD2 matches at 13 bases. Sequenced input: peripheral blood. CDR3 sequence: CASSPGTSGNYEQFF. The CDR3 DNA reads TGCGCCAGCAGCCCCGGGACTAGCGGGAACTATGAGCAGTTCTTC.